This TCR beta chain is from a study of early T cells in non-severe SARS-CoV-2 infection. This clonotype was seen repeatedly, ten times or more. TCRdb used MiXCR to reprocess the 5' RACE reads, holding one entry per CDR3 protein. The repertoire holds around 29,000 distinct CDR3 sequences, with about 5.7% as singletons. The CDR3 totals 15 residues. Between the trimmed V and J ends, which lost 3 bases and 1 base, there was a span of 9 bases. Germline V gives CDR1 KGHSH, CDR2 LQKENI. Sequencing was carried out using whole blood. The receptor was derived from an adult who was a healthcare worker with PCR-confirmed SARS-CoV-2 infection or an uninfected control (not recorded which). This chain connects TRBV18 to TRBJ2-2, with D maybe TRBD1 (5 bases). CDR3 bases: TGTGCCAGCTCACCGATGACAGTGAACACCGGGGAGCTGTTTTTT. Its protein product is CASSPMTVNTGELFF.